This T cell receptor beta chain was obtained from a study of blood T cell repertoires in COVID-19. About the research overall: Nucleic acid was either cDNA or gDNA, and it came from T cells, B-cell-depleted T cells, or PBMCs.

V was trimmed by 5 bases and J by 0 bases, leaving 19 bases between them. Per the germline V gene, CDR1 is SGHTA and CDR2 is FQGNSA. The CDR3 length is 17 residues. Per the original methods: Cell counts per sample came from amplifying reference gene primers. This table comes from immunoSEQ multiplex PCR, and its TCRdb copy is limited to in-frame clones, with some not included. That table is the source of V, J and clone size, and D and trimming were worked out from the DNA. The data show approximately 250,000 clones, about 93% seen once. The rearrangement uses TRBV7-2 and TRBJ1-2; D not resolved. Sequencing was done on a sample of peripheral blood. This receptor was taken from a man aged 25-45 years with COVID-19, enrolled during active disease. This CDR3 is CASSPSAFTAANYGYTF. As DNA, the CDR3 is TGTGCCAGCAGCCCATCCGCGTTTACAGCGGCTAACTATGGCTACACCTTC.